This T cell receptor (beta chain) appears in the sequencing data of a study of blood T cell repertoires in COVID-19. Background on the study: From the United States, Italy and Spain came samples of acute and convalescent COVID-19.

In the authors' methods: Estimation of nucleated cell counts relied on the amplification of reference gene primers. The assay was immunoSEQ multiplex PCR, and TCRdb's table has in-frame clones only and misses some. Clone size and V and J calls were adopted from that table, with D and trimming inferred from the DNA. This table has approximately 60,000 clones, 82% appearing once. Trimming pared 6 bases from V and 6 bases from J, leaving 12 bases between. Germline CDR1 MNHEY, CDR2 SVGAGI. The CDR3 is made up of 13 amino acids. The rearrangement uses TRBV6-5 and TRBJ1-5, with a possible D match to TRBD1 (6 bases). Sequenced sample: peripheral blood. This sequence was found in a woman in her sixties with acute or convalescent COVID-19. The CDR3 region is CASSQGSGQPQHF. The DNA of the CDR3 is TGTGCCAGCAGCCAGGGGAGCGGTCAGCCCCAGCATTTT.